This note documents a single T cell receptor (beta chain) sequence. Its cognate antigen is unknown. This sample stems from a study of blood T cells in healthy people across ages. Germline V gene sequence: CDR1 LNHDA, CDR2 SQIVND (reference sequence). Unmatched junction bases numbered 8, after V lost 7 bases and J lost 3 bases. The CDR3 runs to 15 residues. Together with a sample-barcoded 5' primer, a J-beta primer mix was included in a second PCR lasting roughly 6 to 12 cycles. TCRdb passed the 5' RACE reads through MiXCR, listing each CDR3 protein once. The sample yields more than 1,000,000 distinct CDR3 sequences, 25% seen once. Findings of the study overall: A roughly linear fall in TCR beta diversity per million T cells was seen with increasing age.

The same sample was also studied in work on T cells of mothers and their children. This second study says: Regardless of relatedness, pairs show thymic selection shaping TCR recombination output in a similar manner.

Source material: blood. The rearrangement uses TRBV19 and TRBJ2-2; 7 nucleotides match TRBD1. The clonotype was recovered from a girl aged 2-10 years in good health. The CDR3 region has the DNA TGTGCCAGTATTCCGGGACAGTCGTACACCGGGGAGCTGTTTTTT. Amino acids: CASIPGQSYTGELFF.